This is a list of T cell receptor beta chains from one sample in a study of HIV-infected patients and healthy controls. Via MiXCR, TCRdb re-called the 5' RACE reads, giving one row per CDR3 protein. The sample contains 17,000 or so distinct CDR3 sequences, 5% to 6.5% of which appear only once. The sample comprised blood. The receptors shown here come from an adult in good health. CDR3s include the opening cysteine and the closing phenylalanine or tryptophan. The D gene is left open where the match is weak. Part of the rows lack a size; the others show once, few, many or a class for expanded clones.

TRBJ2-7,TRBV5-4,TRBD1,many,CASSPRTGSSYEQYF,TGTGCCAGCAGCCCCAGGACAGGGAGCTCCTACGAGCAGTACTTC
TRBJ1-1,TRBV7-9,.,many,CASRRTSDPRAFF,TGTGCCAGCAGGAGGACGTCTGATCCTCGGGCTTTCTTT
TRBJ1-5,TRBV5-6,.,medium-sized,CASSLYSGLQPQHF,TGTGCCAGCAGCTTGTATTCTGGATTGCAGCCCCAGCATTTT
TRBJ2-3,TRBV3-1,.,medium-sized,CASSHPADTQYF,TGTGCCAGCAGCCACCCGGCTGATACGCAGTATTTT
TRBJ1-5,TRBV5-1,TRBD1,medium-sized,CASSRTGGTDQPQHF,TGCGCCAGCAGCCGCACAGGGGGCACCGATCAGCCCCAGCATTTT
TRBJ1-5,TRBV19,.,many,CATHDYSNQPQHF,TGTGCCACCCACGATTATAGCAATCAGCCCCAGCATTTT
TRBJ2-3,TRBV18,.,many,CASSPLHTDTQYF,TGTGCCAGCTCACCGCTTCACACAGATACGCAGTATTTT
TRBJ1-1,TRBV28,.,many,CASSPGAGMDTEAFF,TGTGCCAGCAGTCCCGGGGCAGGGATGGACACTGAAGCTTTCTTT
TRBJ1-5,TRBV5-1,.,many,CASSFDSNQPQHF,TGCGCCAGCAGCTTTGATAGCAATCAGCCCCAGCATTTT
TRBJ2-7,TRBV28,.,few,CASSPNYEQYF,TGTGCCAGCAGTCCCAACTACGAGCAGTACTTC
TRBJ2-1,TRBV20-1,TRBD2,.,CSAKVPLLGLAGATDFYNEQFF,TGCAGTGCTAAGGTTCCATTACTGGGACTAGCGGGGGCGACCGATTTCTACAATGAGCAGTTCTTC
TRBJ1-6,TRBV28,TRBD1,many,CASGFGTEDFGVSPLHF,TGTGCCAGTGGTTTCGGGACAGAAGATTTTGGGGTTTCACCCCTCCACTTT
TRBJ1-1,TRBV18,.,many,CASSPIENTEAFF,TGTGCCAGCTCACCTATCGAAAACACTGAAGCTTTCTTT
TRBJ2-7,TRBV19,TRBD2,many,CASSPGGDIAYEQYF,TGTGCCAGTAGCCCGGGGGGGGACATTGCCTACGAGCAGTACTTC
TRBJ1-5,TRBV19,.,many,CASRVRMESNQPQHF,TGTGCCAGTAGGGTGAGAATGGAGAGCAATCAGCCCCAGCATTTT
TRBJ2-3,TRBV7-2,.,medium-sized,CASSPPGDTQYF,TGTGCCAGCTCCCCCCCAGGAGATACGCAGTATTTT
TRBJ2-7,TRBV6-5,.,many,CASSYSIRDRMYF,TGTGCCAGCAGTTACTCGATCAGGGACCGAATGTACTTC
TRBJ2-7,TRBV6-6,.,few,CASSYFFASGVSYEQYF,TGTGCCAGCAGTTACTTTTTCGCGTCAGGGGTCTCCTACGAGCAGTACTTC
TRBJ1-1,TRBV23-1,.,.,CASSQPRSDTEAFF,TGCGCCAGCAGTCAACCCAGATCCGACACTGAAGCTTTCTTT
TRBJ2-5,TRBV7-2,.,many,CASSPQGRNIETQYF,TGTGCCAGCAGCCCCCAGGGCCGCAATATAGAGACCCAGTACTTC
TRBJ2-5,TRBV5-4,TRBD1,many,CASSSSDRAYQETQYF,TGTGCCAGCAGCTCATCCGACAGGGCCTACCAAGAGACCCAGTACTTC
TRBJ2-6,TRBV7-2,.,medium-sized,CASRLASGANVLTF,TGTGCCAGCAGATTAGCTTCTGGGGCCAACGTCCTGACTTTC
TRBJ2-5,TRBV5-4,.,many,CASSVTGQQTQYF,TGTGCCAGCAGCGTGACAGGTCAACAGACCCAGTACTTC
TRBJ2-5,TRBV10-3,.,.,CAISRTQETQYF,TGTGCCATCAGCAGGACCCAAGAGACCCAGTACTTC
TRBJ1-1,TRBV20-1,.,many,CSASSTTDLNTEAFF,TGCAGTGCTAGCTCAACCACAGACTTGAACACTGAAGCTTTCTTT
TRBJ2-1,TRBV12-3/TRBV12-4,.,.,CASSLLGHSYNEQFF,TGTGCCAGCAGTTTATTAGGACACTCCTACAATGAGCAGTTCTTC
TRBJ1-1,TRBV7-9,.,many,CASSLVGTRAEAFF,TGTGCCAGCAGCTTAGTGGGCACTAGGGCTGAAGCTTTCTTT
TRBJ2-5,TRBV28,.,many,CASSFGIFQETQYF,TGTGCCAGCAGTTTTGGGATATTCCAAGAGACCCAGTACTTC
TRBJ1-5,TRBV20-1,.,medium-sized,CSATLGSRGSQPQHF,TGCAGTGCTACTCTTGGGTCCCGGGGTAGTCAGCCCCAGCATTTT
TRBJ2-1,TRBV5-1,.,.,CASSGGEWGPYNEQFF,TGCGCCAGCAGCGGGGGCGAGTGGGGGCCTTACAATGAGCAGTTCTTC
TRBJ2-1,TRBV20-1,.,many,CSARDRRRDNEQFF,TGCAGTGCTAGAGATAGGCGGAGAGATAATGAGCAGTTCTTC
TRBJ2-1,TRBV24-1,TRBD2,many,CATSGPGLAGSQFF,TGTGCCACCAGTGGTCCGGGACTAGCGGGTTCGCAGTTCTTC
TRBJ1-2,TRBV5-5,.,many,CASSLEGTGIF,TGTGCCAGCAGCTTGGAGGGTACCGGCATCTTC
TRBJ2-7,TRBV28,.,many,CASSSPLEQYF,TGTGCCAGCAGTTCTCCATTAGAGCAGTACTTC
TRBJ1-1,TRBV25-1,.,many,CASSDGTWSTEAFF,TGTGCCAGCAGTGATGGGACCTGGAGCACTGAAGCTTTCTTT
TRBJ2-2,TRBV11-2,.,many,CASRFQGLGTGELFF,TGTGCCAGCAGATTTCAAGGGCTTGGCACCGGGGAGCTGTTTTTT
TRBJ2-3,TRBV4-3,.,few,CASSQGNHWRADTQYF,TGCGCCAGCAGCCAAGGGAATCACTGGCGGGCAGATACGCAGTATTTT
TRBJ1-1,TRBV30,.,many,CAWSVVGLTGSTEAFF,TGTGCCTGGAGTGTAGTGGGCTTAACAGGGAGCACTGAAGCTTTCTTT
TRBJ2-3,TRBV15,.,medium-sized,CATSTPIFHQGDTQYF,TGTGCCACCAGCACCCCAATCTTCCATCAGGGAGATACGCAGTATTTT
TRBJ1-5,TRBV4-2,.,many,CASSQYLNQPQHF,TGTGCCAGCAGCCAATATTTGAATCAGCCCCAGCATTTT
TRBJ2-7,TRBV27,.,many,CASSPGRSSYEQYF,TGTGCCAGCAGCCCCGGCCGCAGCTCCTACGAGCAGTACTTC
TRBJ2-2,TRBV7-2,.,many,CASSLSAIAGELFF,TGTGCCAGCAGCCTAAGTGCCATTGCCGGGGAGCTGTTTTTT
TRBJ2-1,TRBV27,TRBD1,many,CASSRRVFRTGGPETYNEQFF,TGTGCCAGCAGTAGGAGGGTCTTTAGGACAGGGGGCCCAGAGACCTACAATGAGCAGTTCTTC
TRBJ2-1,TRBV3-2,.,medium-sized,CARYLTGGAYNEQFF,TGTGCCAGATACTTAACGGGTGGAGCCTACAATGAGCAGTTCTTC
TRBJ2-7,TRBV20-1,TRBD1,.,CSARAGTGVYEQYF,TGCAGTGCTCGCGCCGGGACAGGGGTCTACGAGCAGTACTTC
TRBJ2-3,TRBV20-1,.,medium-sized,CSARQEADTQYF,TGCAGTGCTAGGCAGGAGGCAGATACGCAGTATTTT
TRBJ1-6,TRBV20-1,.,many,CSARALLAGFGSPLHF,TGCAGTGCTAGAGCCCTTTTGGCAGGGTTCGGTTCACCCCTCCACTTT
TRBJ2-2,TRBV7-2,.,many,CASSSGRWVNTGELFF,TGTGCCAGCAGCTCCGGTCGTTGGGTTAACACCGGGGAGCTGTTTTTT
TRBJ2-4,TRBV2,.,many,CASSSLAGTKNIQYF,TGTGCCAGCAGTTCGCTAGCCGGAACCAAAAACATTCAGTACTTC
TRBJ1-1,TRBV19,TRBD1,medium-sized,CASSISGQGRIEAFF,TGTGCCAGTAGTATTTCCGGACAGGGGAGGATTGAAGCTTTCTTT
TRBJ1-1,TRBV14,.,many,CASSQATLGTEAFF,TGTGCCAGCAGCCAGGCCACGTTAGGGACTGAAGCTTTCTTT
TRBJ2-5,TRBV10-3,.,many,CATRRPIKETQYF,TGTGCCACCCGACGGCCAATTAAAGAGACCCAGTACTTC
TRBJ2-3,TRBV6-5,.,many,CASSRGDIPFTDTQYF,TGTGCCAGCAGTAGGGGGGACATACCGTTCACAGATACGCAGTATTTT
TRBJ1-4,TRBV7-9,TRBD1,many,CASSLGGTGLEKLFF,TGTGCCAGCAGCTTAGGAGGGACAGGGCTTGAAAAACTGTTTTTT
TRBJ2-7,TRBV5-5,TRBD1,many,CASSLRDREYEQYF,TGTGCCAGCAGTTTAAGGGACAGGGAATACGAGCAGTACTTC